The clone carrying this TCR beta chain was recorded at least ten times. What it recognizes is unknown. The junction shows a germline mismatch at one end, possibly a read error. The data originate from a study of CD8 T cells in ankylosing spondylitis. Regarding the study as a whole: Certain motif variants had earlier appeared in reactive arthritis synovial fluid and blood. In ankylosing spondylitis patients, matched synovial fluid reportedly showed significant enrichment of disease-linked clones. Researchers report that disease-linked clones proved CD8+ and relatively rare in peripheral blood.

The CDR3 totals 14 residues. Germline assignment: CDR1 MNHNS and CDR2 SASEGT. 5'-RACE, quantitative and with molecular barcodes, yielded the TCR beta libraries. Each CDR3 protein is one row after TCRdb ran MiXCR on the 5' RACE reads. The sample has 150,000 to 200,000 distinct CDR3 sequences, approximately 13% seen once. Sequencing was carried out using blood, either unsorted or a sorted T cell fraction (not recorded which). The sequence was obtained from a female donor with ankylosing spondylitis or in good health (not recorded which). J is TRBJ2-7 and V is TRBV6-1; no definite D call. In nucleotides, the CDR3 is TGTGCCTGCAGCAGGAGTACGTCCTCCTACGAGCAGTACTTC. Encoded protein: CACSRSTSSYEQYF.